The 2 T cell receptor beta chains presented below share a single source sample, sequenced in a study of early T cells in non-severe SARS-CoV-2 infection. Each CDR3 protein gets one entry after TCRdb re-called the 5' RACE reads with MiXCR. The table lists some 87,000 distinct CDR3 sequences, over 10% of them singletons, with approximately 1.1% in the top ten. The sample taken for sequencing was whole blood. The receptors were sampled from an adult who was a healthcare worker with PCR-confirmed SARS-CoV-2 infection or an uninfected control (not recorded which).

This clonotype has a count of ten or more. The rearrangement joins TRBV20-1 to TRBJ2-3; 7 bases match TRBD2. Trimming cost V 3 bases and J 2 bases; bases outside gene matches: 8. This CDR3 contains 15 residues. Germline V gene lookup returns CDR1 DFQATT and CDR2 SNEGSKA (reference sequence). The CDR3 is CSARRGLLPTDTQYF. The CDR3 DNA sequence: TGCAGTGCTAGGCGGGGACTACTCCCCACAGATACGCAGTATTTT.

The chain employs TRBV6-5 and TRBJ1-3; D call uncertain. The germline V gene encodes CDR1 MNHEY and CDR2 SVGAGI. This CDR3 has 15 amino acids. Trimming left V 10 bases short and J 1 base short, with 17 bases between. The CDR3 protein is CATRFSSGSGNTIYF. As DNA, the CDR3 is TGTGCCACCAGGTTCTCTTCGGGGTCTGGAAACACCATATATTTT.